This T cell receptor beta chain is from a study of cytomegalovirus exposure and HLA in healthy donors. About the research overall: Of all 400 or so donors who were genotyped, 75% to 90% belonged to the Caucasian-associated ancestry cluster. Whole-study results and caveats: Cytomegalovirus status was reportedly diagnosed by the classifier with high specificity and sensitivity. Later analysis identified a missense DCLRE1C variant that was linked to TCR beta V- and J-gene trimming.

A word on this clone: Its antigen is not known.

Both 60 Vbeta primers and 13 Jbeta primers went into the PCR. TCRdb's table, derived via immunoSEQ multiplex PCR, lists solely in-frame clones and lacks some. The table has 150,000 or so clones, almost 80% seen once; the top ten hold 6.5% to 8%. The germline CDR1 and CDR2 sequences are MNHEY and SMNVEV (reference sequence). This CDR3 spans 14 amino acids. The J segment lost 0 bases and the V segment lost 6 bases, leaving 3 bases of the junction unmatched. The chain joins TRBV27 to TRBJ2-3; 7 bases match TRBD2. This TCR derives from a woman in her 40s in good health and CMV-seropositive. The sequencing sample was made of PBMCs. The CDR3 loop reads CASRRAGSTDTQYF. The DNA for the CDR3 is TGTGCCAGCAGAAGAGCGGGGAGCACAGATACGCAGTATTTT.